These 2 T cell receptor beta chains share one sample of origin, sequenced in a study of blood T cell repertoires in COVID-19. Sequencing used immunoSEQ multiplex PCR; TCRdb keeps in-frame clones, though not all of them. The data contain approximately 190,000 clones, around 80% of them singletons. Sequencing was done on a sample of peripheral blood. The receptors here all came from a woman in her sixties with COVID-19, enrolled during active disease.

The chain combines TRBV4-2 with TRBJ2-1; perhaps TRBD1 as D (7 bases). The V end was cut by 4 bases, the J end by 10 bases, with 26 bases between. The CDR3 is 17 amino acids. Germline values: CDR1 LGHNA, CDR2 YNFKEQ. CDR3: CASSPRGINEGASEQFF. CDR3 in DNA: TGTGCCAGCAGCCCCCGGGGGATAAATGAGGGGGCGAGCGAGCAGTTCTTC.

A few counts support this clone. V is TRBV1 and J is TRBJ2-7; the DNA was not compared with TRBD2, the D call given in the table. TRBV1 is a known pseudogene. CDR3 length equals 17 residues. CDR3 coding DNA: TGCACCAGCACCCAAAGCGAGCGGGAGGCCCCGGAGTACGAGCAGTACTTC. Its translation is CTSTQSEREAPEYEQYF.